This T cell receptor (beta chain) was retrieved from a study of shared T cell receptors in the human thymus. This CDR3 is built from 22 residues. J lost 0 bases, V lost 1 base, and 20 bases had no gene match. Germline CDR1 reads LNHNV; CDR2 reads YYDKDF (reference sequence). The table came from immunoSEQ multiplex PCR; TCRdb's copy has only in-frame clones and leaves some out. The table records some 700,000 clones, roughly 85% of them present only once. These data were likewise used in another study, on human thymus T cells. This second report adds: Congenital heart defects were the reason for the corrective surgery that the donors, healthy Finnish infants, were having. From resections taken during corrective heart surgery, the thymus tissue was obtained. Related research examined unrelated individuals and reported that their thymic repertoires overlapped highly.

The chain recombines TRBV15 with TRBJ1-4, with 7 bases that match TRBD1. The receptor was isolated from a girl under three years old with a congenital heart defect. The sample was thymocytes. The CDR3 coding sequence is TGTGCCACCAGCAGAGGCCCCAACCGGGACAGACGTCAACTAGCAACTAATGAAAAACTGTTTTTT. It is translated as CATSRGPNRDRRQLATNEKLFF.